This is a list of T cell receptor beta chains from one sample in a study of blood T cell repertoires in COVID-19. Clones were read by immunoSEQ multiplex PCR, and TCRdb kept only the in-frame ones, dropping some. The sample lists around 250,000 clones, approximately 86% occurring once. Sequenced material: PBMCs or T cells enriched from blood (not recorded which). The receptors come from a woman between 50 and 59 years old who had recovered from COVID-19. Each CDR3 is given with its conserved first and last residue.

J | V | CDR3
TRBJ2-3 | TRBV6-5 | CASSSNSGRVTDTQYF
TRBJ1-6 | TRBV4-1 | CASSQYFGTGDFSPLHF
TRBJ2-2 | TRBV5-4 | CASSSRASGRLGGELFF
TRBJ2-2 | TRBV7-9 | CASSTSAGSANTGELFF
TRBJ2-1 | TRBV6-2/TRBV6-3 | CASSYGPTSGSYNEQFF
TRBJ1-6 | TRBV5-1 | CASGQSVSSPLHF
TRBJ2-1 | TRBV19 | CASSTSGLAYNEQFF
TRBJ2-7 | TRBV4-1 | CASSLSSIAGSYEQYF
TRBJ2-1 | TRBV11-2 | CASSLVSYNEQFF
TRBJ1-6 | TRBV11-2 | CASSLAGQRNSPLHF
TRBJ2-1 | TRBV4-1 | CASSQVPGTSGRKGTNEQFF
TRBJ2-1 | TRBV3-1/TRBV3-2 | CASSQSSGEYNEQFF